The sequence of this TCR beta chain was determined in a study of blood T cell repertoires in COVID-19. V lost 6 bases, J lost 2 bases, and 1 base stayed unmatched. Germline V gene data show CDR1 as MNHEY and CDR2 as SVGAGI. CDR3 size: 14 residues. Ages ranged from about 18 to 89 years, with residence in 20 to 30 US areas. This clone was detected once. Sequenced by immunoSEQ multiplex PCR; TCRdb stores in-frame clones only, minus some. The profile shows around 300,000 clones, less than 90% of them singletons. What was sequenced was PBMCs or T cells enriched from blood (not recorded which). The source of this sequence is a woman aged 45-65 years who had recovered from COVID-19. The chain recombines TRBV6-5 with TRBJ2-3; 11 nucleotides agree with TRBD2. CDR3 protein: CASRTSGTTDTQYF. CDR3 sequence (DNA): TGTGCCAGCAGGACTAGCGGGACCACAGATACGCAGTATTTT.